One T cell receptor (beta chain) is described in this entry. Its antigen has not been determined. Base qualities are not provided; no much larger clone lies one nucleotide away. This entry belongs to a study of lymphopenia after photon versus proton radiotherapy (dated by TCRdb to between 2018 and 2021). About the study as a whole: In patients with gastrointestinal tumors who developed high-grade lymphopenia, the study compared the immunological effects of photon radiation therapy with those of proton radiation therapy. A cohort of some 21 patients with gastrointestinal tumors who received either photon or proton therapy and subsequently developed lymphopenia was included. The study aimed to characterize how the two radiation modalities differ in their impact on the immune system. Points the paper makes about the study in general: Relative stability during treatment was observed in proton-treated patients, whereas loss of naive T cells and TCR diversity and gain of effector/memory populations were observed in photon-treated patients. Across the cohort, an inverse correlation was found between a larger post-nadir drop in TCR diversity and overall survival time among patients who died. The authors looked at the survival association only in patients who died, and they framed better survival with proton therapy as a possibility rather than a demonstrated result. After the lymphocyte count nadir, photon-treated repertoires showed oligoclonal expansion, especially of CD8+ Temra cells, which drove the drop in diversity.

The CDR3 contains 15 residues, cysteine and phenylalanine counted. The CDR3 DNA has 45 bases and is translated from base 1. V is clipped by 2 bases and J by 2 bases, and the sequence between their germline boundaries is 13 bases long. Per the germline V gene, SGDLS is the CDR1 and YYNGEE is the CDR2. The method behind the library was the immunoSEQ multiplex PCR assay. Deep sequencing of rearranged TCR beta loci, alongside multiparametric flow cytometry, was used to profile T cell repertoires. TCRdb provides this immuneACCESS table in a form limited to in-frame rearrangements. Some clones are lacking; in checked studies, under half of them reflect an unresolved V gene, and why the rest are absent is not known. The sample table records 50,000 to 75,000 clones; more than 75% of these occur just once. The ten largest account for approximately 2.2% of the sample.

The sequence is built from TRBV9 and TRBJ2-5, with an unclear D gene assignment. The origin of this receptor is a middle-aged man with gastric cancer. The material sequenced was peripheral blood, taken from a patient treated with photon-based radiotherapy. The DNA sequence is as follows: TGTGCCAGCAGCGTGTCACAGCTACTACAAGAGACCCAGTACTTC. This gives the protein CASSVSQLLQETQYF.